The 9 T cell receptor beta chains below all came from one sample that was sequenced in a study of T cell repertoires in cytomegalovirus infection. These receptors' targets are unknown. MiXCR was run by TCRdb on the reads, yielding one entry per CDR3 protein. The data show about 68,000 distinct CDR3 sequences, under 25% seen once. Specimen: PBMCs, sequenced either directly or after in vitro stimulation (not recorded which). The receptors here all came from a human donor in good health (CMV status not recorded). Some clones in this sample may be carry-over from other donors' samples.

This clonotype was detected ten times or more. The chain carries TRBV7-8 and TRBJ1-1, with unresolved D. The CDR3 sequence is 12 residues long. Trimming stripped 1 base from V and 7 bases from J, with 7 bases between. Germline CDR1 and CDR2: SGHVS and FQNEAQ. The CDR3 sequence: CASSLVGLEAFF. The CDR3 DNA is TGTGCCAGCAGCTTAGTTGGGCTTGAAGCTTTCTTT.

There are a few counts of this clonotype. The CDR3 here is CASSEVGSGRAYSIPYNEQFF. The CDR3 DNA follows: TGTGCCAGCAGTGAAGTCGGTAGCGGGAGGGCCTATTCCATCCCGTACAATGAGCAGTTCTTC. This sequence joins TRBV2 and TRBJ2-1; TRBD2 matches 11 bases. This CDR3 is built from 21 residues. The junction had 18 bases not matched to a gene; V was cut back by 1 base and J by 4 bases. Germline V gene lookup returns CDR1 SNHLY and CDR2 FYNNEI.

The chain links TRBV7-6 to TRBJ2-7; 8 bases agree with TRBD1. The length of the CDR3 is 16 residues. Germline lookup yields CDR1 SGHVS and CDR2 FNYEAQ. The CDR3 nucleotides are TGTGCTAGCAAGACCAATAGGACAGGGCCGTCCTACGAGCAGTACGTC. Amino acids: CASKTNRTGPSYEQYV.

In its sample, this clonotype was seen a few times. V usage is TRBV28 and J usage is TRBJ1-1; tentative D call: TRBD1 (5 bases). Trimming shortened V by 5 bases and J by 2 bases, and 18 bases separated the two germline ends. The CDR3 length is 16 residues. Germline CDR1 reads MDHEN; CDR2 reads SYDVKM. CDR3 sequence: CASSPRPGRENTEAFF. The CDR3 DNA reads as TGTGCCAGCAGTCCGCGACCGGGACGGGAAAACACTGAAGCTTTCTTT.

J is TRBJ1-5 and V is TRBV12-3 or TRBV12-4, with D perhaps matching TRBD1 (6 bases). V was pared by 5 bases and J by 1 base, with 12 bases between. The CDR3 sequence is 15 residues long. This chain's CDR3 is CASSPRTVSNQPQHF. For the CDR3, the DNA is TGTGCCAGCAGTCCCCGGACAGTCAGCAATCAGCCCCAGCATTTT.

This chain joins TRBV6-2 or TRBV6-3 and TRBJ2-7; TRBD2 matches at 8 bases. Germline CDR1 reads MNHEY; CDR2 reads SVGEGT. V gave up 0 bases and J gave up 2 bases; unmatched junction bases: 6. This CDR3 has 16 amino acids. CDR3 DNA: TGTGCCAGCAGTTACTCGAGCGGGAGCCCTCCCTACGAGCAGTACGTC. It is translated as CASSYSSGSPPYEQYV.

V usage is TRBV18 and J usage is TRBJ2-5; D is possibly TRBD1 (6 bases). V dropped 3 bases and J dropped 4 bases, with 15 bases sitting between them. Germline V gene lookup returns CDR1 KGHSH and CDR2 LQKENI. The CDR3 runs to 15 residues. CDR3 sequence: CASSPQTQGGETQYF. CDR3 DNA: TGTGCCAGCTCACCGCAAACACAGGGCGGAGAGACCCAGTACTTC.

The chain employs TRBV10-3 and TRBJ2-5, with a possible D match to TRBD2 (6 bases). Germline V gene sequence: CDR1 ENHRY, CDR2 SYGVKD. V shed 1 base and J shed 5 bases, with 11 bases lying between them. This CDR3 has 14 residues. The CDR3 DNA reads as TGTGCCATCAGTGAGTGGGAGGATAGCGAGACCCAGTACTTC. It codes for CAISEWEDSETQYF.

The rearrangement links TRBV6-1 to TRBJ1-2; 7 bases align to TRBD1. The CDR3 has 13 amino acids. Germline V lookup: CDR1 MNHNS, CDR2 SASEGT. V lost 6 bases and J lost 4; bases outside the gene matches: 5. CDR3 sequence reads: CASRDGQVYGYTF. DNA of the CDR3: TGTGCCAGCAGGGACGGACAGGTCTATGGCTACACCTTC.